Sequencing of this T cell receptor (beta chain) was carried out in a study of blood T cell repertoires in COVID-19. Background on the study: Donors in the United States, Italy and Spain gave samples during acute or convalescent COVID-19. In each case, the material was cDNA or gDNA derived from T cells, B-cell-depleted T cells, or PBMCs.

The V gene's germline CDR1 is SGHRS and CDR2 YFSETQ. The CDR3 runs to 14 residues. Deletions cut 0 bases from V and 4 bases from J, with 10 bases between. As handled by the study authors: Nucleated cell number was recorded as an estimate derived from reference gene primer amplification. The data were produced by immunoSEQ multiplex PCR, yet TCRdb's version contains in-frame clones alone and is incomplete. That table furnishes V, J and clone size, whereas the DNA furnished D and trimming. This sample has 100,000 or so clones; more than 75% occur once, and the top ten carry around 13%. Material for sequencing was peripheral blood. The clonotype was recovered from a human donor in a cohort sampled during active COVID-19. The J gene is TRBJ2-5, the V gene TRBV5-1; unclear D gene. CDR3 nucleotides: TGCGCCAGCAGCTTGGAATCAATTAGAGAGACCCAGTACTTC. Its protein is CASSLESIRETQYF.